This T cell receptor beta chain was identified in a study of CD8 T cells in ankylosing spondylitis. Study results and caveats: It appeared that ankylosing spondylitis blood was characterized by a TCR beta motif of about 8 highly homologous variants. Clones tied to disease were said to be significantly enriched in matched ankylosing spondylitis synovial fluid. Those disease-linked clones were CD8+; they were also relatively rare in peripheral blood. Both synovial fluid and blood in reactive arthritis had previously been reported to carry some motif variants.

This clonotype came up a few times. Its antigen is currently unknown. The CDR3 is made up of 15 amino acids. Trimming at V came to 6 bases and at J to 3 bases, leaving 5 bases not matched to a gene. A quantitative 5'-RACE method, one with molecular barcodes, was used to make TCR beta libraries. TCRdb processed the 5' RACE reads anew with MiXCR; each CDR3 protein has one entry. The data show around 220,000 distinct CDR3 sequences, around 20% seen once. The clonotype comes from a male donor with ankylosing spondylitis. The chain joins TRBV23-1 to TRBJ2-5; 12 positions agree with TRBD2. TRBV23-1 is placed among ORFs of uncertain function. Sequencing input: blood, either unsorted or a sorted T cell fraction (not recorded which). As DNA, the CDR3 is TGCGCCAGCAGGGGACGACTAGCGGGAGAAGAGACCCAGTACTTC. It is translated as CASRGRLAGEETQYF.